This TCR beta chain was identified in a study of CD8 T cells in ankylosing spondylitis. Study-level findings and limits: There were earlier reports of some motif variants in reactive arthritis synovial fluid and blood.

TCRdb used MiXCR to reprocess the 5' RACE reads, holding one entry per CDR3 protein. Here the sample spans roughly 130,000 distinct CDR3 sequences, over 6% being singletons. Note on this clonotype: Its specificity is unknown. A much larger clone differs from this one at a single base, so this may be a read error.

The receptor was isolated from a male donor with ankylosing spondylitis or in good health (not recorded which). Sequenced: blood, either unsorted or a sorted T cell fraction (not recorded which).

In DNA form, the CDR3 reads TGTGCCACCGGCACGGGTTATCGGGCCCAGCATTTT. Amino acids: CATGTGYRAQHF. V and J are TRBV15 and TRBJ1-5; D remains unclear. Germline CDR1 is LNHNV and CDR2 is YYDKDF (reference sequence). V lost 8 bases and J lost 11, with 16 bases in between. This CDR3 is 12 amino acids long.